This entry lists 15 T cell receptor beta chains sequenced from one sample in a study of vaccination and CD4 T cells after COVID-19. No antigen has been identified for these receptors. This sample's treatment: 10-day PBMC culture with coronavirus spike peptide pools or control peptides (ViraFEST assay). These CD4+ T cells came from an unexposed donor, sampled before the COVID-19 pandemic (2011-2018). The assay that was used to sequence DNA from cultured CD4+ T cells was the Oncomine TCR Beta short-read assay. Using the QIAamp micro DNA kit, genomic DNA was extracted from the CD4+ T cells that had been cultured. TCRdb recomputed calls from the PCR reads with MiXCR, one row per CDR3 protein. The sample has roughly 9,500 distinct CDR3 sequences; 31% are singletons. The sequenced sample consisted of CD4+ T cells from blood, cultured in vitro. The receptors here all came from a human donor in good health.

The chain uses TRBV7-3 and TRBJ2-7; no definite D call. Trimming cost V 2 bases and J 3 bases, with 5 bases left between them. In germline, CDR1 is SGHTA, CDR2 FQGTGA. This CDR3 has 12 amino acids. The CDR3 reads CASSLLYYEQYF. The CDR3 DNA is TGTGCCAGCAGCTTACTCTACTACGAGCAGTACTTC.

This clonotype was seen more than once but under ten times. V and J are TRBV20-1 and TRBJ2-3; 9 nucleotides line up with TRBD2. The CDR3 contains 17 residues. Germline CDR1 is DFQATT and CDR2 is SNEGSKA (reference sequence). The J segment lost 2 bases and the V segment lost 5 bases, leaving 14 bases of the junction unmatched. The CDR3 loop reads CSARSWTTSGLTDTQYF. The CDR3 DNA reads as TGCAGTGCTCGATCCTGGACGACTAGCGGACTCACAGATACGCAGTATTTT.

The chain recombines TRBV30 with TRBJ2-5, with a possible D match to TRBD2 (6 bases). The ends were cut back, 2 bases at V and 5 bases at J, with 12 bases in the middle. CDR1 is GTSNPN, CDR2 SVGIG, per germline (reference sequence). CDR3 length equals 13 residues. Here the CDR3 reads CAWSPPGEETQYF. In DNA, the CDR3 is TGTGCCTGGAGTCCTCCGGGAGAGGAGACCCAGTACTTC.

This clonotype was observed a few times. The genes are TRBV5-4 and TRBJ2-5, with a weak D call TRBD1 (6 bases). CDR3 size: 15 residues. CDR1 is SGHNT and CDR2 is YYREEE in the germline V gene (reference sequence). V was trimmed by 4 bases and J by 5 bases, leaving 18 bases between them. For the CDR3, the DNA is TGTGCCAGCAGCCCAGGGGTGGGGAAGACGGAGACCCAGTACTTC. Protein sequence: CASSPGVGKTETQYF.

The chain has TRBV30 and TRBJ2-5, with TRBD1 matching 7 bases. Trimming took 3 bases from V and 3 from J; bases not matched to a gene: 7. The CDR3 extends over 14 amino acids. CDR1 and CDR2 from the germline V gene are GTSNPN and SVGIG (reference sequence). CDR3 nucleotides: TGTGCCTGGAGAACCGGGACAGCTAAAGAGACCCAGTACTTC. Protein: CAWRTGTAKETQYF.

CDR3: CSAHTGSNTEAFF. The CDR3 DNA sequence: TGCAGTGCCCACACAGGCTCGAACACTGAAGCTTTCTTT. V is TRBV20-1 and J is TRBJ1-1, with TRBD1 as a possible D gene (5 bases). Between the trimmed V and J ends, which lost 6 bases and 1 base, there was a span of 12 bases. Looked up from germline, CDR1 is DFQATT and CDR2 is SNEGSKA (reference sequence). The CDR3 is made up of 13 amino acids.

CDR3 sequence (DNA): TGTGCCAGCAGTGTCGACAGGGGGCTAACCACCCACTACGAGCAGTACTTC. This gives the protein CASSVDRGLTTHYEQYF. The gene calls are TRBV2 and TRBJ2-7; 10 bases fit TRBD1. The trim removed 4 bases at V and 3 bases at J, leaving 12 bases unmatched. In germline, CDR1 is SNHLY, CDR2 FYNNEI. The CDR3 consists of 17 residues.

The V gene is TRBV20-1, the J gene TRBJ2-1; 15 nucleotides align to TRBD2. Germline CDR1 reads DFQATT; CDR2 reads SNEGSKA (reference sequence). V gave up 5 bases and J gave up 8 bases; unmatched junction bases: 7. The CDR3 has 15 amino acids. This chain's CDR3 is CSASGTSGRSDEQFF. The CDR3 coding sequence is TGCAGTGCTTCCGGGACTAGCGGGAGGTCGGATGAGCAGTTCTTC.

The rearrangement joins TRBV11-1 to TRBJ1-1; D is undetermined. The CDR3 extends over 15 amino acids. Germline V gene data show CDR1 as SGHAT and CDR2 as FQDESV (reference sequence). V was pared by 3 bases and J by 4 bases, with 15 bases between. The CDR3 loop reads CASSLHRGVSTEAFF. As DNA, the CDR3 is TGTGCCAGCAGCTTGCATCGGGGAGTAAGCACTGAAGCTTTCTTT.

This clonotype appeared a few times. The chain couples TRBV7-3 to TRBJ2-3; D is possibly TRBD2 (6 bases). V lost 5 bases and J lost 0, with 9 bases in between. CDR1 and CDR2 from the germline V gene are SGHTA and FQGTGA. The CDR3 is 14 residues long. For the CDR3, the DNA is TGTGCCAGCAGCCCCGGGGGTAGCACAGATACGCAGTATTTT. It is translated as CASSPGGSTDTQYF.

This clonotype appeared a few times. Here the CDR3 reads CASSSTSGRAKSSYNEQFF. The CDR3 DNA is TGTGCCAGCAGTTCAACTAGCGGGAGGGCGAAGAGCTCCTACAATGAGCAGTTCTTC. The gene calls are TRBV6-2 or TRBV6-3 and TRBJ2-1; 13 nucleotides match TRBD2. Unmatched junction bases numbered 9, after V lost 4 bases and J lost 0 bases. This CDR3 is built from 19 residues. The germline V gene encodes CDR1 MNHEY and CDR2 SVGEGT.

The genes are TRBV19 and TRBJ1-2; possibly TRBD1 for D (5 bases). This CDR3 region has 14 residues. The V end lost 10 bases, the J end lost 4 bases, and 19 bases lay between the germline ends. Germline assignment: CDR1 LNHDA and CDR2 SQIVND (reference sequence). Here the CDR3 reads CANRRLQGGYGYTF. CDR3 nucleotide sequence: TGTGCCAACCGCCGCCTCCAGGGAGGCTATGGCTACACCTTC.

The rearrangement links TRBV20-1 to TRBJ2-3; 7 nucleotides line up with TRBD2. Trimming removed 7 bases from V and 0 bases from J; junction bases left unmatched: 7. CDR1 and CDR2 (germline): DFQATT, SNEGSKA (reference sequence). CDR3 length: 14 residues. The CDR3 nucleotides read TGCAGTGGCGGGGCTAGCGGTAGCACAGATACGCAGTATTTT. Its protein is CSGGASGSTDTQYF.

This clonotype has a handful of counts. This sequence joins TRBV6-1 and TRBJ2-7; 10 bases line up with TRBD1. CDR1 is MNHNS and CDR2 is SASEGT in the germline V gene. This CDR3 has 15 residues. V dropped 5 bases and J dropped 8; count of bases not matched to a gene: 12. CDR3 sequence: CASSPFRDRGTKQYF. The CDR3 DNA sequence: TGTGCCAGCAGTCCCTTCCGGGACAGGGGTACCAAGCAGTACTTC.

The chain carries TRBV7-9 and TRBJ2-3, with TRBD2 as a possible D gene (5 bases). Germline lookup yields CDR1 SEHNR and CDR2 FQNEAQ (reference sequence). The CDR3 runs to 14 residues. V lost 3 bases, J lost 2 bases, and 9 bases lay in between. In nucleotides, the CDR3 is TGTGCCAGCAGCTTCTCCGGGAACACAGATACGCAGTATTTT. It encodes CASSFSGNTDTQYF. Looking up the rest from reference TRBV7-9 and TRBJ2-3 gives the full variable domain: DTGVSQNPRHKITKRGQNVTFRCDPISEHNRLYWYRQTLGQGPEFLTYFQNEAQLEKSRLLSDRFSAERPKGSFSTLEIQRTEQGDSAMYLCASSFSGNTDTQYFGPGTRLTVL.